This record covers a single T cell receptor beta chain. There is no known antigen for this receptor. The sample holds no much larger clone one base away, and base qualities are not on file. This specimen comes from a study of cytomegalovirus exposure and HLA in healthy donors (dated by TCRdb to 2015 to 2018). At the level of the whole study: In an earlier analysis of 587 of the donors, 276 Gb of sequence data and approximately 120 million unique TCR beta sequences from some 170 million T cells were reported. An early release that covered about 600 HLA-typed donors contained 250 to 350 gigabases of sequencing data and some 87 million unique TCR sequences. The genetic ancestry cluster associated with self-reported Caucasian donors included roughly four fifths of the 398 genotyped donors. The study aimed to test whether signatures of past pathogen exposure could be identified by cataloging public T cell receptors. The study used immunosequencing to profile the T cell repertoires of approximately 650 subjects and linked those repertoires to cytomegalovirus serostatus. A separate validation cohort of some 130 different subjects was used in addition to the roughly 670-subject first cohort. To predict cytomegalovirus infection status, the study brought together high-throughput TCR immunosequencing, statistical association of individual TCRs with disease status, and machine learning. A later analysis re-examined previously published TCR beta repertoires from about 670 donors and added high-resolution HLA genotyping to investigate patterns of TCR occurrence. Rather than drawing on any new phenotypic data, the later analysis identified candidate immune exposures from TCR beta sequences and the way those sequences occurred across donors. To decide whether each TCR beta V gene segment behaved as functional or pseudogenic, an earlier analysis of 587 of the donors relied on high-throughput TCR beta sequencing. Donor age, sex, ethnicity and CMV serostatus were collected together with the repertoire data. A later genetic analysis took genome-wide SNP genotypes for about three fifths of the 666 donors and used that subset as a discovery cohort. All discovery cohort repertoires had been generated on a single sequencing platform. Both class I and class II loci were covered by HLA typing, at four-digit resolution. Typing coverage varied by locus: 629-630 donors for A, B, C, DRB1 and DQB1; approximately 500 for DQA1; about 590 for DPA1; roughly 450 for DPB1. Because of strong linkage in the cohort, four or five DR-DQ haplotypes were treated as single units for association and clustering. Among over 350 genotyped donors of the cohort, an average of roughly 240,000 unique TCR beta nucleotide sequences were sequenced per donor, roughly 20% of them non-productive.

The study at large found these results: Correlated functional status among segregating V segments might be attributable to linkage disequilibrium, but an unknown experimental factor could not be ruled out. Presence/absence analyses assumed roughly uniform sequencing depth across donors, an assumption that may not hold. A later analysis found that most CMV-associated TCR beta chains appeared HLA-restricted, with HLA associations seemingly driven largely by CMV exposure. A further reported finding was that TCR beta sequences accurately predicted the HLA-A and HLA-B alleles for most subjects in the first cohort. A cluster of highly shared sequence variants was judged likely to represent a technical artifact of the sequencing pipeline. In a later analysis, HLA-associated TCR beta chains were found to be more clonally expanded and to have lower generation probabilities than equally common non-associated chains. Because some donors lacked HLA typing at each locus, the association tests relied only on the typed subset. While some public TCRs were present in many individuals, most TCR sequences turned up only very rarely across donors. Specific HLA alleles were associated with 15,000 to 20,000 TCR beta sequences at a false discovery rate of 0.05 in a later analysis. According to a later genetic analysis, donors in an Asian-associated ancestry cluster had fewer N-insertions in productive TCRs than the roughly 670-donor mean. The 87-base-pair reads could not distinguish some IMGT-functional V segments, including TRBV6-2 and TRBV6-3, so those segments were excluded. According to a later analysis, TCR association rates differed among HLA loci, with DRB1 alleles showing the most associated TCRs and HLA-C alleles showing the fewest. In vitro tests confirmed that a few of the cytomegalovirus-associated TCR beta chains recognize cytomegalovirus antigens. CMV serostatus was the only immune exposure information available for the cohort. A total of fewer than 200 TCR beta chains were listed by the study as associated with cytomegalovirus. The earlier analysis of 587 of the donors excluded fewer than 20 rarely observed V segments, including chromosome 9 orphons, because counts were too low. In an earlier analysis of some 540 of the donors, most TCR beta V segments appeared in productive rearrangements about 87% or about 30% of the time, broadly matching IMGT annotations. The cohort was sequenced for TCR beta chains only, and without alpha or paired-chain data the features that could be detected were limited. It was suggested by the authors that the approach could potentially be generalized to other disease states and immunological phenotypes. When HLA alleles, especially DR and DQ, strongly co-occurred, TCR associations were difficult to assign to individual alleles. According to a later analysis, parvovirus B19, influenza, CMV and Epstein-Barr virus appeared linked to several top co-occurrence clusters. Cytomegalovirus status was reported to be diagnosed by the classifier with high specificity and sensitivity in both the original and validation cohorts. A later genetic analysis associated a missense DCLRE1C variant with V-gene and J-gene trimming of TCR beta chains, and an independent cohort replicated the association.

In total, approximately 610 healthy bone marrow donors made up the cohort. All cohort members were sampled while nominally healthy, although unrecorded immune exposures were likely present. The donor was CMV seropositive and was included in the group of around 300 seropositive cohort members. Every donor gave a peripheral blood sample, and the peripheral blood mononuclear cells from that sample were used for TCR beta sequencing. Genomic DNA extraction from the blood cell samples was performed with the Qiagen DNeasy Blood Extraction Kit. The germline V gene provides CDR1 MNHEY and CDR2 SVGAGI. V sheds 2 bases and J sheds 4 bases, leaving 17 bases between their ends. Taken from cysteine to phenylalanine, the CDR3 has 16 residues. Only the CDR3 DNA is retained, 48 bases long and in frame from the first base. Library generation was performed with the immunoSEQ multiplex PCR assay. The multiplex PCR relied on a mix of 60 forward primers for TCR Vbeta segments and 13 reverse primers for TCR Jbeta segments. The CDR3 region of rearranged TCR beta genes was amplified from genomic DNA with a multiplex PCR assay. On the Illumina HiSeq System, the amplified TCR beta libraries were sequenced as 87-base-pair reads. On the study's bioinformatics: A later analysis tallied 75 million to 95 million unique TCR beta chains across the 640 or so repertoires, and 10 million to 11 million of those chains were shared by two or more donors. Raw reads were error-corrected and collapsed into unique sequences with a nearest-neighbor algorithm that merged closely related sequences to remove PCR and sequencing errors. Alignment of CDR3 sequences to IMGT reference sequences was used to assign V, D and J gene segments. Each retained sequence needed at least a six-nucleotide match to both a V gene segment and a J gene segment. Rearrangements were called productive when the CDR3 lacked stop codons and stayed in frame with V and J; all others were non-productive. CDR3 was defined by IMGT convention, running from the second conserved V-encoded cysteine to the conserved J-encoded phenylalanine. In an earlier analysis of 500 to 650 of the donors, sequences lacking an unambiguous match to a single V gene segment were excluded. An earlier analysis of 450 to 650 of the donors called V segments functional above 56.7% productive rearrangements and segregating when the between-donor standard deviation exceeded 5%. A statistical classification framework was built for diagnosing cytomegalovirus status from the catalog of TCR beta chain sequences. In a later analysis, TCR nucleotide sequences were compared against IMGT/GENE-DB human TR gene sequences so that V and J genes could be assigned. Using the TCRdist pipeline, a later analysis assigned CDR3 sequences along with most-parsimonious VDJ recombination scenarios. In a later analysis, every TCR beta chain was defined by the combination of its CDR3 amino acid sequence and its V-gene family, and reads without a unique V-gene family were dropped. As a way to deal with suspected cross-contamination and a sequencing artifact, a later analysis dropped 450 to 700 nucleotide sequences that were highly shared and had low generation probability. A later analysis calculated a clonal expansion index for each public chain from normalized within-repertoire ranks of inferred template counts. A later analysis computed generation probabilities with a VDJ recombination model fitted to out-of-frame rearrangements, and checked the results against IGoR. Hypergeometric tests were used in a later analysis to score TCR-TCR, TCR-HLA and TCR-CMV co-occurrence, with a repertoire-size bias correction applied to the TCR pairs. A later analysis estimated false discovery rates by permuting HLA or CMV assignments 20 times. In a later analysis, co-occurring TCRs were grouped with DBSCAN, and TCRdist sequence similarity was added when clustering was performed within HLA-allele-positive subsets. Repertoires with fewer than 30,000 or more than 120,000 public chains, plus five repertoires with anomalous nucleotide sharing, were excluded from co-occurrence clustering. TCRdb holds this immuneACCESS table with in-frame rearrangements only. Some clones are missing; in checked studies, unresolved V genes explain under half, and the rest has no known cause. D and trimming come from the DNA, and the V and J calls and clone size come from that table. This sample has about 170,000 clones in its table, and 75% to 85% of those were observed once. Less than 9% of the sample comes from the top ten.

The source material was PBMCs. The TCR was taken from a man between 25 and 39 years old in good health and CMV-seropositive. Recombination connected TRBV6-5 to TRBJ2-5; no D segment can be confidently identified. The CDR3 loop reads CASSYAHQDDRETQYF. The DNA sequence is as follows: TGTGCCAGCAGTTACGCACACCAGGATGACCGAGAGACCCAGTACTTC.